This T cell receptor beta chain was sequenced for a study of shared clonotypes between healthy human individuals. Turning to the study itself: The donor group consisted of two women and three men, aged 18 to 49.

Whole-study findings and limits: Naive subsets typically showed greater estimated richness than memory subsets.

Per the original data handling: With immunoSEQ giving junction-only sequences and no quality scores, filtering differed. Assay: immunoSEQ multiplex PCR; the TCRdb copy retains only in-frame clones and omits some. D and trimming were read from the DNA, whereas the V and J calls and clone size are those reported in that table. The top ten hold nearly 25% of the sample, which has about 750,000 clones, 85% to 95% seen once. Of note for this clone: As yet, its antigen is unknown.

CD45RO-negative, CCR7-selected cells formed the naive CD8 fraction, which excluded terminally differentiated effector memory CD45RA+ cells. This TCR was sampled from a man younger than 45 in good health. Sequences were obtained from naive CD8+ T cells sorted from blood.

CDR3 sequence: CASSFDRNRGPNTGELFF. CDR3 nucleotide sequence: TGCGCCAGCAGCTTCGACCGTAACAGGGGTCCGAACACCGGGGAGCTGTTTTTT. The chain links TRBV5-1 to TRBJ2-2; 7 nucleotides line up with TRBD1. V was pared by 2 bases and J by 0 bases, with 10 bases of the junction left unmatched. CDR3 length: 18 amino acids. CDR1 and CDR2 from the germline V gene are SGHRS and YFSETQ. Supplemented by reference TRBV5-1 and TRBJ2-2, the full variable domain reads KAGVTQTPRYLIKTRGQQVTLSCSPISGHRSVSWYQQTPGQGLQFLFEYFSETQRNKGNFPGRFSGRQFSNSRSEMNVSTLELGDSALYLCASSFDRNRGPNTGELFFGEGSRLTVL.